These T cell receptor beta chains were read from a single sample in a study of blood T cell repertoires in COVID-19. Some clones are missing from TCRdb's copy, which holds only in-frame ones; the method was immunoSEQ multiplex PCR. This sample has 250,000 to 350,000 clones; nearly 90% occur once, and the top ten carry roughly 9%. What was sequenced was peripheral blood. These receptors came from a man aged 18 to 35 with active or convalescent COVID-19. Each CDR3 is given with its conserved first and last residue. The order of the fields is V gene, D gene, J gene, clone size, CDR3 protein, CDR3 DNA. The D gene is left open where the match is weak. Clone size appears in some rows only: once, few, many, or a class for an expanded clone.

TRBV19,.,TRBJ1-1,few,CASRTAELQAFF,TGTGCCAGCCGGACAGCGGAACTCCAAGCTTTCTTT
TRBV2,.,TRBJ1-2,few,CATRVYRESRGYTF,TGTGCCACCCGGGTGTACAGGGAATCGCGTGGCTACACCTTC
TRBV5-1,TRBD1,TRBJ2-7,.,CASSLQGAVTYEQYF,TGCGCCAGCAGCTTGCAGGGGGCTGTAACCTACGAGCAGTACTTC
TRBV23-1,.,TRBJ1-2,.,CASRSVGGDYGYTF,TGCGCCAGCAGATCCGTGGGGGGTGACTATGGCTACACCTTC
TRBV6-5,.,TRBJ1-6,.,CASSTVGSPLHF,TGTGCCAGCAGTACAGTCGGTTCACCCCTCCACTTT
TRBV29-1,TRBD1,TRBJ1-2,.,CSVEEGQGYGYTF,TGCAGCGTTGAAGAGGGACAGGGCTATGGCTACACCTTC
TRBV2,.,TRBJ2-5,once,CATGETQYF,TGTGCCACAGGGGAGACCCAGTACTTC
TRBV11-3,.,TRBJ2-1,.,CASSKAGSGEQFF,TGTGCCAGCAGTAAAGCCGGGTCGGGAGAGCAGTTCTTC
TRBV19,.,TRBJ1-5,.,CASSTLRDNNQPQHF,TGTGCCAGTAGTACCCTCCGGGACAACAATCAGCCCCAGCATTTT
TRBV6-5,TRBD1,TRBJ1-5,.,CASRTDRGGNQPQHF,TGTGCCAGCAGAACCGACAGGGGAGGAAATCAGCCCCAGCATTTT
TRBV29-1,.,TRBJ2-7,.,CSVETPGGTYEQYF,TGCAGCGTTGAAACCCCAGGGGGGACCTACGAGCAGTACTTC
TRBV11-2,.,TRBJ1-1,.,CASSFAGEMNTEAFF,TGTGCCAGCAGCTTTGCTGGGGAGATGAACACTGAAGCTTTCTTT
TRBV27,TRBD1,TRBJ1-5,.,CASSPGGWQPQHF,TGTGCCAGCAGTCCAGGGGGCTGGCAGCCCCAGCATTTT
TRBV9,TRBD1,TRBJ1-2,.,CASSGPGGVDGYTF,TGTGCCAGCAGCGGACCAGGGGGCGTGGATGGCTACACCTTC
TRBV9,TRBD1,TRBJ2-7,.,CASSVGDRGPFEQYF,TGTGCCAGCAGCGTAGGGGACAGGGGGCCGTTCGAGCAGTACTTC
TRBV14,.,TRBJ1-1,.,CASSSRGGLNTEAFF,TGTGCCAGCAGCTCCCGCGGGGGGTTGAACACTGAAGCTTTCTTT
TRBV27,TRBD2,TRBJ2-7,.,CASSLNLGLAYEQYF,TGTGCCAGCAGTTTAAATCTCGGACTAGCCTACGAGCAGTACTTC
TRBV7-9,.,TRBJ1-2,.,CASSLRSGGAGYGYTF,TGTGCCAGCAGCTTAAGGTCGGGGGGCGCCGGCTATGGCTACACCTTC
TRBV6-2/TRBV6-3,TRBD1,TRBJ1-2,.,CASSQDRVYGYTF,TGTGCCAGCAGCCAGGACAGGGTCTATGGCTACACCTTC
TRBV3-1/TRBV3-2,TRBD2,TRBJ2-3,.,CASSQVRGGASDTQYF,TGTGCCAGCAGCCAAGTGCGCGGGGGGGCGTCGGATACGCAGTATTTT
TRBV5-6,.,TRBJ2-7,.,CASSLAREQYF,TGTGCCAGCAGCTTGGCCAGGGAGCAGTACTTC
TRBV5-1,.,TRBJ2-2,.,CASSYITGELFF,TGCGCCAGCAGCTACATCACCGGGGAGCTGTTTTTT
TRBV9,TRBD1,TRBJ1-3,.,CASSPWTGVGNTIYF,TGTGCCAGCAGCCCCTGGACAGGGGTCGGAAACACCATATATTTT
TRBV19,.,TRBJ2-2,.,CASTTWVAGASTGELFF,TGTGCCAGTACCACATGGGTGGCGGGGGCCTCCACCGGGGAGCTGTTTTTT
TRBV19,.,TRBJ2-5,.,CASSWAGFNQETQYF,TGTGCCAGTAGTTGGGCAGGGTTCAACCAAGAGACCCAGTACTTC
TRBV7-8,TRBD2,TRBJ2-3,.,CASSSHSGGPGTDTQYF,TGTGCCAGCAGCTCACATAGCGGGGGGCCCGGCACAGATACGCAGTATTTT
TRBV5-1,TRBD1,TRBJ2-1,.,CASSFTDRGAYNEQFF,TGCGCCAGCAGCTTTACTGACAGGGGCGCTTACAATGAGCAGTTCTTC
TRBV6-5,.,TRBJ1-5,.,CASSRTQEQPQHF,TGTGCCAGCAGCCGAACTCAAGAACAGCCCCAGCATTTT
TRBV9,.,TRBJ1-2,.,CASSPERGVNGYTF,TGTGCCAGCAGCCCCGAACGGGGAGTTAATGGCTACACCTTC
TRBV12-5,.,TRBJ1-3,.,CASGLVLGNTIYF,TGTGCTAGTGGTTTGGTACTGGGAAACACCATATATTTT
TRBV7-2,TRBD1,TRBJ1-6,.,CASATSRGRARDSPLHF,TGTGCCAGCGCCACAAGCAGGGGGCGAGCGCGGGATTCACCCCTCCACTTT
TRBV4-2,TRBD2,TRBJ2-3,.,CASSLGTSGGYTDTQYF,TGTGCCAGCAGCCTCGGGACTAGCGGGGGATACACAGATACGCAGTATTTT
TRBV27,.,TRBJ1-1,.,CASSLSVSAEAFF,TGTGCCAGCAGTTTATCGGTTAGCGCTGAAGCTTTCTTT
TRBV27,TRBD1,TRBJ2-3,.,CASATDRGLTDTQYF,TGTGCCAGCGCCACCGACAGGGGGCTCACAGATACGCAGTATTTT
TRBV5-1,.,TRBJ1-2,.,CASSFVGSLEYGYTF,TGCGCCAGCAGCTTTGTCGGGAGTTTAGAGTATGGCTACACCTTC
TRBV19,.,TRBJ2-3,.,CASSPLLGRGQGTDTQYF,TGTGCCAGTAGCCCCCTTTTGGGGAGGGGACAGGGCACAGATACGCAGTATTTT
TRBV6-5,.,TRBJ1-1,.,CASSLTRGGQTEAFF,TGTGCCAGCAGTTTAACGAGGGGGGGGCAAACTGAAGCTTTCTTT
TRBV6-5,TRBD2,TRBJ2-5,.,CASSRSGDGPETQYF,TGTGCCAGCAGTCGTAGCGGGGATGGTCCGGAGACCCAGTACTTC
TRBV5-1,.,TRBJ1-1,.,CASSLAYRERGTEAFF,TGCGCCAGCAGCTTGGCCTACAGGGAAAGAGGCACTGAAGCTTTCTTT
TRBV19,.,TRBJ1-5,.,CASSGQRQIRSLSNQPQHF,TGTGCCAGTAGTGGACAAAGACAGATCCGGTCGCTTAGCAATCAGCCCCAGCATTTT
TRBV5-6,.,TRBJ2-7,.,CASSNLKDRTARAYEQYF,TGTGCCAGCAGCAACCTAAAGGACAGAACGGCCAGGGCCTACGAGCAGTACTTC
TRBV7-9,.,TRBJ1-5,.,CASSLGQVSNQPQHF,TGTGCCAGCAGCTTGGGTCAGGTTAGCAATCAGCCCCAGCATTTT
TRBV29-1,.,TRBJ1-4,.,CSARTGGEKLFF,TGCAGCGCCAGGACGGGGGGAGAAAAACTGTTTTTT
TRBV6-1,.,TRBJ1-1,.,CASSEREGDTEAFF,TGTGCCAGCAGTGAAAGGGAAGGGGACACTGAAGCTTTCTTT
TRBV5-1,.,TRBJ2-5,.,CASSSRGTPVETQYF,TGCGCCAGCAGCTCTAGGGGGACCCCCGTTGAGACCCAGTACTTC
TRBV7-2,TRBD1,TRBJ2-7,.,CASSWDRGQYEQYF,TGTGCCAGCAGCTGGGACAGGGGGCAATACGAGCAGTACTTC
TRBV10-2,TRBD2,TRBJ2-3,.,CASSEGLAGTDTQYF,TGCGCCAGCAGTGAAGGACTAGCGGGTACAGATACGCAGTATTTT
TRBV6-5,TRBD1,TRBJ1-4,.,CASVDRGDEKLFF,TGTGCCAGCGTCGACAGGGGGGACGAAAAACTGTTTTTT
TRBV5-4,TRBD1,TRBJ1-2,once,CASSLTGGVNGYTF,TGTGCCAGCAGCTTAACAGGGGGCGTGAATGGCTACACCTTC
TRBV9,.,TRBJ1-2,few,CASSSPTGTPNYGYTF,TGTGCCAGCAGCTCGCCGACCGGGACACCTAACTATGGCTACACCTTC
TRBV7-6,.,TRBJ1-1,.,CASSFGEGGSFNTEAFF,TGTGCCAGCAGCTTCGGCGAGGGGGGGTCTTTTAACACTGAAGCTTTCTTT
TRBV4-3,TRBD1,TRBJ1-2,.,CASSQEPGQGRSYGYTF,TGCGCCAGCAGCCAAGAACCGGGACAGGGGCGATCCTATGGCTACACCTTC
TRBV11-1,TRBD1,TRBJ1-3,once,CASRQDRAGNTIYF,TGTGCCAGCAGACAAGACAGGGCTGGAAACACCATATATTTT